This TCR beta chain was sequenced for a study of response to subunit inactivated influenza vaccine. Findings and limits, study-wide: Few new T cells, the authors suggested, are recruited by each seasonal influenza vaccination.

Germline V CDR1 and CDR2: SGHDT, YYEEEE. V shed 0 bases, J shed 8 bases, and the junction held 11 bases outside the gene matches. This CDR3 has 16 residues. A few counts support this clonotype. Its antigen remains unknown. A single record per CDR3 protein comes from TCRdb applying MiXCR to the RT-PCR reads. The sample has about 570,000 distinct CDR3 sequences; approximately 10% are singletons. These data are also associated with another study on T cells expressing NK-cell markers. That source notes: UMIs accompanied the 5'RACE template switching by which TCR beta cDNA was made. Eight donors were sequenced, seven testing HCMV-seropositive and one testing seronegative. Only alpha-beta TCR T cells were sorted in several experiments, using an anti-gamma-delta TCR antibody. HCMV specificity of the expanded NKG2C+ T cell clones stayed unclear.

Here the sequenced sample was PBMCs from blood, taken on the day of vaccination. This receptor was taken from a man aged 45-60 years who received an inactivated influenza vaccine. This chain connects TRBV5-6 to TRBJ1-1; 9 bases are shared with TRBD1. For the CDR3, the DNA is TGTGCCAGCAGCTTGGGAGGACAGGGGCCTCGTACCGAAGCTTTCTTT. Translated, it gives CASSLGGQGPRTEAFF.